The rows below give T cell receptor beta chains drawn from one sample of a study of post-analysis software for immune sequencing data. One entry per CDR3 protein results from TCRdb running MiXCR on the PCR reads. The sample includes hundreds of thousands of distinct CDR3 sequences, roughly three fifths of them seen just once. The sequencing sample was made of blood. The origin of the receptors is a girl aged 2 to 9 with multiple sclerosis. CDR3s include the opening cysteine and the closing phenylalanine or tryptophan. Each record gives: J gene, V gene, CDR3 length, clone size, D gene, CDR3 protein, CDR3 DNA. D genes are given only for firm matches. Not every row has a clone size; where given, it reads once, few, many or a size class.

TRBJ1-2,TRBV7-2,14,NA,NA,CASSSHGANYGYTF,TGTGCCAGCAGCTCACATGGAGCTAACTATGGCTACACCTTC
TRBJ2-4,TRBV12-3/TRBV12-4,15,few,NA,CASSPEGEAKNIQYF,TGTGCCAGCAGCCCCGAGGGGGAGGCCAAAAACATTCAGTACTTC
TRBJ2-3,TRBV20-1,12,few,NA,CSARWGTDTQYF,TGCAGTGCTAGGTGGGGCACAGATACGCAGTATTTT
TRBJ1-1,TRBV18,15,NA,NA,CASSERRGEGTEAFF,TGTGCCAGCTCGGAACGTCGGGGGGAAGGGACTGAAGCTTTCTTT
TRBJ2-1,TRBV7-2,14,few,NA,CASSFPTGEGEQFF,TGTGCCAGCAGCTTCCCGACAGGGGAGGGTGAGCAGTTCTTC
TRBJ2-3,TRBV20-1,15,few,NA,CSARDLSVSTDTQYF,TGCAGTGCTAGAGATCTTTCCGTTAGCACAGATACGCAGTATTTT
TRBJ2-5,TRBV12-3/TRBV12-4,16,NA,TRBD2,CASSLSGLAGVETQYF,TGTGCCAGCAGTTTATCAGGACTAGCGGGAGTCGAGACCCAGTACTTC
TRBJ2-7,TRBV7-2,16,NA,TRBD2,CASSLEEAGGAYEQYF,TGTGCCAGCAGCTTAGAGGAAGCGGGAGGTGCCTACGAGCAGTACTTC
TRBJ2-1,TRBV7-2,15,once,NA,CASSPFVGVYNGQFF,TGTGCCAGCAGCCCTTTTGTGGGGGTATACAATGGGCAGTTCTTC
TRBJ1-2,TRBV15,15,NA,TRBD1,CATSRGQGRNYGYTF,TGTGCCACCAGCAGGGGACAGGGGCGCAACTATGGCTACACCTTC
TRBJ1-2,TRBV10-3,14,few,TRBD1,CAISESGTGDGYTF,TGTGCCATCAGTGAGTCAGGGACAGGGGATGGCTACACCTTC
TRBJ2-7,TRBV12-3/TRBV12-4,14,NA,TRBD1,CASSLVDRGYEQYF,TGTGCCAGCAGTTTAGTCGACAGGGGATACGAGCAGTACTTC
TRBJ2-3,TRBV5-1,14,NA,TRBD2,CASSLEREADTQYF,TGCGCCAGCAGCTTAGAGCGGGAGGCAGATACGCAGTATTTT
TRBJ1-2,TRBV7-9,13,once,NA,CASSLDEGHGYTF,TGTGCCAGCAGCTTAGATGAGGGTCACGGCTACACCTTC
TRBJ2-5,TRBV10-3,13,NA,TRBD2,CAISGGGLKTQYF,TGTGCCATCAGTGGCGGGGGGCTGAAGACCCAGTACTTC
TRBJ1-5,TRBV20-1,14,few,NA,CSAGQTRSNQPQHF,TGCAGTGCTGGACAGACAAGGAGCAATCAGCCCCAGCATTTT
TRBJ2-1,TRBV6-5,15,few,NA,CASSYSATSYNEQFF,TGTGCCAGCAGTTACTCTGCGACTTCCTACAATGAGCAGTTCTTC
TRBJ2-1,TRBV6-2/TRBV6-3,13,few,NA,CASRGGTYNEQFF,TGTGCCAGCAGAGGCGGGACATACAATGAGCAGTTCTTC
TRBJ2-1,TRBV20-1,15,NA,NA,CSARGGAVSYNEQFF,TGCAGTGCTCGGGGCGGGGCGGTGTCCTACAATGAGCAGTTCTTC
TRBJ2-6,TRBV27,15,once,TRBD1,CASSPQGDGANVLTF,TGTGCCAGCAGTCCTCAGGGGGACGGGGCCAACGTCCTGACTTTC
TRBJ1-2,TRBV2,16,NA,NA,CASSEAGYHQDAGYTF,TGTGCCAGCAGTGAGGCAGGGTATCACCAGGACGCTGGCTACACCTTC
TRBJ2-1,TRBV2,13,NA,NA,CASTEVPSNEQFF,TGTGCCAGCACTGAGGTTCCGTCCAATGAGCAGTTCTTC
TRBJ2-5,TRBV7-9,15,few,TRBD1,CASSLYRGREETQYF,TGTGCCAGCAGCTTGTACAGGGGGAGAGAGGAGACCCAGTACTTC
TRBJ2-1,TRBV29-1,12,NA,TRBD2,CSVKLAGNEQFF,TGCAGCGTTAAACTAGCGGGCAATGAGCAGTTCTTC
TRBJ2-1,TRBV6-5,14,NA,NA,CASSFTSPYNEQFF,TGTGCCAGCAGCTTCACTAGCCCCTACAATGAGCAGTTCTTC
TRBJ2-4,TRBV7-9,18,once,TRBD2,CASSSDSSGGDAKNIQYF,TGTGCCAGCAGCTCAGACTCCAGCGGGGGGGATGCCAAAAACATTCAGTACTTC
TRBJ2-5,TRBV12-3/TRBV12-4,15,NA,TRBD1,CASSWRDRGGETQYF,TGTGCCAGCAGTTGGCGGGACAGGGGCGGAGAGACCCAGTACTTC
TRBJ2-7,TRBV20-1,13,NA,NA,CSARELGNYEQYF,TGCAGTGCTAGAGAACTAGGGAACTACGAGCAGTACTTC
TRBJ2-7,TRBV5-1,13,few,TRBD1,CASSVDRGVEQYF,TGCGCCAGCAGCGTGGACAGGGGCGTCGAGCAGTACTTC
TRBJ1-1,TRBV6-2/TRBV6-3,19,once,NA,CVSSYSNSQANRVWSEAFF,TGTGTCAGCAGTTACTCGAATTCTCAGGCCAACCGAGTGTGGTCTGAAGCTTTCTTT
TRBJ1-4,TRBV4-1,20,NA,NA,CASSQVFVPGALTTNEKLFF,TGCGCCAGCAGCCAAGTCTTCGTCCCAGGCGCACTTACAACTAATGAAAAACTGTTTTTT
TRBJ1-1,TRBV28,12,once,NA,CASSSRHTEAFF,TGTGCCAGCAGTTCCAGACACACTGAAGCTTTCTTT
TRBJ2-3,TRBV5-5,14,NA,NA,CASSPTGRQDTQYF,TGTGCCAGCAGCCCGACAGGGAGGCAAGATACGCAGTATTTT
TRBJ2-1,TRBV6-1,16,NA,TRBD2,CASSKRSGGARNEQFF,TGTGCCAGCAGTAAGAGGAGCGGGGGGGCGCGCAATGAGCAGTTCTTC
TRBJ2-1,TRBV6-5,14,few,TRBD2,CASNPSGGRPEQFF,TGTGCCAGCAATCCTAGCGGGGGGCGGCCTGAGCAGTTCTTC
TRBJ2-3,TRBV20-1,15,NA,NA,CSASPRITSTDTQYF,TGCAGTGCTTCGCCGCGTATCACTAGCACAGATACGCAGTATTTT
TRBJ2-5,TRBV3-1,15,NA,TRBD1,CASSHQTGGGETQYF,TGTGCCAGCAGCCACCAGACAGGGGGAGGAGAGACCCAGTACTTC
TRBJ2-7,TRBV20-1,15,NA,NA,CSARVPGGVPHEQYF,TGCAGTGCTAGAGTCCCCGGCGGGGTCCCCCACGAGCAGTACTTC
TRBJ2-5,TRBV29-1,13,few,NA,CSVRGQLQETQYF,TGCAGCGTACGTGGACAACTCCAAGAGACCCAGTACTTC
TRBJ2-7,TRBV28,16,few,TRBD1,CASTPRAGQGSYEQYF,TGTGCCAGCACTCCTAGAGCGGGACAGGGATCCTACGAGCAGTACTTC
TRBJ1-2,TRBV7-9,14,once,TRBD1,CASSFGQGADGYTF,TGTGCCAGCAGCTTTGGACAGGGGGCCGATGGCTACACCTTC
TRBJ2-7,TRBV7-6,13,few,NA,CASSPRDPYEQYF,TGTGCCAGCAGCCCCCGGGACCCGTACGAGCAGTACTTC
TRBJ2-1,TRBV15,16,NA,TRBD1,CATSRDRGTGDNEQFF,TGTGCCACCAGCAGAGATAGGGGGACAGGGGACAATGAGCAGTTCTTC
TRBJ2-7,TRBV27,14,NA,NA,CASSQQPLAAEQYF,TGTGCCAGCAGTCAACAACCTCTCGCGGCCGAGCAGTACTTC
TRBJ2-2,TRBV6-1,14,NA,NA,CASRAGDATGELFF,TGTGCCAGCAGAGCAGGGGACGCCACCGGGGAGCTGTTTTTT
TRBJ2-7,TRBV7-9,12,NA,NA,CASSLWGGEQYF,TGTGCCAGCAGCTTATGGGGAGGCGAGCAGTACTTC
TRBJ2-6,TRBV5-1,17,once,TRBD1,CASSFGQGAAGANVLTF,TGCGCCAGCAGCTTTGGACAGGGGGCAGCAGGGGCCAACGTCCTGACTTTC
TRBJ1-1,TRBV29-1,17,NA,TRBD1,CSVKGQGFAFENTEAFF,TGCAGCGTTAAGGGACAGGGCTTTGCCTTTGAGAACACTGAAGCTTTCTTT
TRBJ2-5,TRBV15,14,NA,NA,CATSTAGPQETQYF,TGTGCCACCAGCACCGCGGGGCCCCAAGAGACCCAGTACTTC
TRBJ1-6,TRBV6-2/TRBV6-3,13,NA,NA,CASSYSNYSPLHF,TGTGCCAGCAGTTACTCCAACTATTCACCCCTCCACTTT
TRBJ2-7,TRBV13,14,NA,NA,CASSLGQWLPEQYF,TGTGCCAGCAGCTTAGGCCAGTGGCTCCCCGAGCAGTACTTC
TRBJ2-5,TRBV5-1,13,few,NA,CASSLNDQGSQYF,TGCGCCAGCAGCTTGAACGATCAGGGGTCCCAGTACTTC
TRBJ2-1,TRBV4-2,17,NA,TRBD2,CASSQDLAGSSYNEQFF,TGTGCCAGCAGCCAAGATTTAGCGGGGAGCTCCTACAATGAGCAGTTCTTC
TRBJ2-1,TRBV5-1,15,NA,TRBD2,CASSSTSGGGSEQFF,TGCGCCAGCAGCTCAACTAGCGGGGGGGGAAGTGAGCAGTTCTTC
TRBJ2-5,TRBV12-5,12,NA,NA,CASGLHMETQYF,TGTGCTAGTGGCCTACATATGGAGACCCAGTACTTC
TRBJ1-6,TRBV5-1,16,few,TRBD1,CASSLVGQTADSPLHF,TGCGCCAGCAGCTTGGTGGGACAGACCGCGGATTCACCCCTCCACTTT
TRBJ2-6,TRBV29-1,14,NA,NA,CSVSENSGANVLTF,TGCAGCGTTTCGGAAAACTCTGGGGCCAACGTCCTGACTTTC